This T cell receptor beta chain was retrieved from a study of technical replicates of blood from several donors. Generated by immunoSEQ multiplex PCR, the TCRdb table keeps only in-frame clones and is missing some. The sample includes around 76,000 clones, over 80% of them seen just once. CDR3 length equals 14 residues. Trimming pared 1 base from V and 1 base from J, leaving 4 bases between. Looked up from germline, CDR1 is SEHNR and CDR2 is FQNEAQ (reference sequence). Sequenced material: T cells isolated from PBMCs. This chain uses TRBV7-9 with TRBJ2-2; D is unclear. This clonotype originated in a human donor in good health. The CDR3 sequence: CASSLGGNTGELFF. CDR3 nucleotide sequence: TGTGCCAGCAGCTTAGGAGGGAACACCGGGGAGCTGTTTTTT.